The 4 T cell receptor beta chains below were found in one sample sequenced in a study of T-cell memory formation after mild COVID-19. Each CDR3 protein is one row after TCRdb ran MiXCR on the 5' RACE reads. The data contain about 250,000 distinct CDR3 sequences, about 15% of them singletons. The sequenced sample consisted of PBMCs or a T cell subset sorted from them (not recorded which). These receptors all come from a man aged 18-30 years who had mild COVID-19 (a few samples of this study predate the infection). Cell type and time point are not known.

This chain joins TRBV20-1 and TRBJ1-1, with 10 bases fitting TRBD1. V gave up 6 bases and J gave up 1 base; unmatched junction bases: 5. This CDR3 comprises 14 residues. Germline-derived CDR1 and CDR2 are DFQATT and SNEGSKA (reference sequence). DNA of the CDR3: TGCAGTGCAAGACAGGGGGCTCGGAACACTGAAGCTTTCTTT. Amino acid sequence: CSARQGARNTEAFF.

The genes are TRBV4-1 and TRBJ2-2, with a possible D match to TRBD1 (5 bases). The germline V gene has CDR1 MGHRA and CDR2 YSYEKL. The CDR3 totals 14 residues. V lost 5 bases, J lost 5 bases, and 12 bases lay in between. This chain's CDR3 is CASSLIGATGELFF. The CDR3 DNA reads as TGCGCCAGCAGCTTAATAGGGGCGACCGGGGAGCTGTTTTTT.

The rearrangement uses TRBV27 and TRBJ2-2, with TRBD2 as a possible D gene (5 bases). This CDR3 has 16 residues. The V gene's germline CDR1 is MNHEY and CDR2 SMNVEV (reference sequence). V was trimmed by 1 base and J by 5 bases, leaving 14 bases between them. The DNA for the CDR3 is TGTGCCAGCAGTTTATTCAGCCAGCCGGGGACCGGGGAGCTGTTTTTT. The encoded protein is CASSLFSQPGTGELFF.

The chain employs TRBV4-3 and TRBJ2-3; D is possibly TRBD2 (6 bases). Germline V gives CDR1 LGHNA, CDR2 YSLEER. This CDR3 has 16 amino acids. V lost 1 base and J 1 base, leaving 12 bases between the germline ends. The CDR3 protein is CASSQVSGEGTDTQYF. CDR3 nucleotides: TGCGCCAGCAGCCAAGTCTCTGGGGAGGGCACAGATACGCAGTATTTT.